This TCR beta chain came from a study of cytomegalovirus exposure and HLA in healthy donors. 60 Vbeta and 13 Jbeta primers were used in PCR. Generated by immunoSEQ multiplex PCR, the TCRdb table keeps only in-frame clones and is missing some. In the table there are 90,000 to 110,000 clones, over 65% of which are singletons. This CDR3 has 14 amino acids. V dropped 5 bases and J dropped 4 bases, with 12 bases sitting between them. Per germline, CDR1 LNHNV and CDR2 YYDKDF (reference sequence). The chain has TRBV15 and TRBJ1-3, with D unclear. Sequences were obtained from PBMCs. The receptor was isolated from a man aged 40-55 years in good health and CMV-seropositive. The CDR3 sequence: CATSRPGQGNTIYF. In DNA, the CDR3 is TGTGCCACCAGCCGACCAGGCCAGGGAAACACCATATATTTT.